These T cell receptor beta chains were read from a single sample in a study of T cells in Graves' hyperthyroidism and ophthalmopathy. TCRdb reprocessed the multiplex PCR reads with MiXCR, giving one entry per CDR3 protein. The table shows a few hundred thousand distinct CDR3 sequences, with about 15% occurring only once. Sequencing was performed on blood. The receptors were gathered from a woman under 40 with Graves' hyperthyroidism. Each CDR3 is given with its conserved first and last residue. Each record gives: clone size, D gene, J gene, V gene, CDR3 DNA, CDR3 protein. A D gene is named only where the DNA matches it firmly. The size entry gives once, few or many counts, or a class when the clone is expanded.

size: few
D: .
J: TRBJ1-1
V: TRBV19
DNA: TGTGCCAGTAGCATATCAACAGGGAGCACTGAAGCTTTCTTT
CDR3: CASSISTGSTEAFF

size: many
D: .
J: TRBJ2-3
V: TRBV7-3
DNA: TGTGCCAGCAGCTTATTAGGGGGACAAGATACGCAGTATTTT
CDR3: CASSLLGGQDTQYF

size: many
D: .
J: TRBJ2-2
V: TRBV11-2
DNA: TGTGCCAGCAGCCCAACTCGCCCGGGGACCGGGGAGCTGTTTTTT
CDR3: CASSPTRPGTGELFF

size: many
D: TRBD2
J: TRBJ2-1
V: TRBV11-2
DNA: TGTGCCAGCAGCTTATGGGAGGGCAGGGAGCAGTTCTTC
CDR3: CASSLWEGREQFF

size: few
D: TRBD2
J: TRBJ2-3
V: TRBV5-4
DNA: TGTGCCAGCAGGGTAGCGGGAGTAGGGACAGATACGCAGTATTTT
CDR3: CASRVAGVGTDTQYF

size: few
D: TRBD2
J: TRBJ2-2
V: TRBV19
DNA: TGTGCCAGTAGTACGGGACTAGCGGGAGAAACCGGGGAGCTGTTTTTT
CDR3: CASSTGLAGETGELFF

size: many
D: .
J: TRBJ2-3
V: TRBV11-3
DNA: TGTGCCAGCAGCCACCCCGGGATTGCTAGCACAGATACGCAGTATTTT
CDR3: CASSHPGIASTDTQYF

size: many
D: TRBD1
J: TRBJ2-1
V: TRBV7-9
DNA: TGTGCCAGCAGCTTAGGTACAGGGGGCCAGAGAGACAATGAGCAGTTCTTC
CDR3: CASSLGTGGQRDNEQFF

size: many
D: .
J: TRBJ2-3
V: TRBV28
DNA: TGTGCCAGCAGTTTAAGCGCGTTGACTAGCACAGATACGCAGTATTTT
CDR3: CASSLSALTSTDTQYF

size: few
D: TRBD2
J: TRBJ2-3
V: TRBV19
DNA: TGTGCCAGTAGTATGGGACTAGCGAACGTGGAGACAGATACGCAGTATTTT
CDR3: CASSMGLANVETDTQYF